One and the same sample provided the 2 T cell receptor beta chains below, sequenced in a study of T-cell reconstitution after alpha-beta-depleted transplantation in children. Preparing the TCRbeta library involved the use of unique molecular identifiers. TCRdb re-called the PCR reads with MiXCR, one entry per CDR3 protein. This sample has 45,000 to 60,000 distinct CDR3 sequences; roughly half occur once, and the top ten carry more than 30%. The sample in question was peripheral blood, obtained before TCRalphabeta/CD19-depleted stem cell transplant. The receptors here all came from a boy under two years old with SCID, due to receive a stem cell transplant.

V and J are TRBV10-3 and TRBJ2-5; TRBD1 or TRBD2 may be the D gene (6 bases each). The CDR3 extends over 16 amino acids. CDR1 ENHRY and CDR2 SYGVKD come from the germline V gene. Trimming shortened V by 2 bases and J by 1 base, and 14 bases separated the two germline ends. CDR3: CAISEQGGAGQETQYF. DNA for the CDR3: TGTGCCATCAGTGAGCAAGGGGGAGCGGGCCAAGAGACCCAGTACTTC.

This clonotype was found once. This rearrangement joins TRBV6-1 to TRBJ1-5, with D possibly being TRBD1 (6 bases). The CDR3 sequence is 15 residues long. Trimming cost V 5 bases and J 6 bases, with 17 bases left between them. CDR1 and CDR2 (germline): MNHNS, SASEGT. The CDR3 protein is CASSQGGGQGQPQHF. In DNA, the CDR3 is TGTGCCAGCAGTCAAGGAGGGGGGCAGGGTCAGCCCCAGCATTTT.